These 30 T cell receptor beta chains were all obtained from the same sample, sequenced in a study of identical twins. One entry per CDR3 protein results from TCRdb running MiXCR on the 5' RACE reads. This sample has under 300,000 distinct CDR3 sequences; about 13% occur once, and the top ten carry around 4%. This sample also appeared in a second study, on yellow fever vaccine responses in identical twins.

The source material was memory (CD45RO+) T cells sorted from blood. These receptors originate from a woman under 30 in good health.

At least ten counts were recorded for this clonotype. The chain employs TRBV20-1 and TRBJ2-1, with D unresolved. From germline, CDR1 is DFQATT and CDR2 SNEGSKA (reference sequence). The CDR3 runs 14 residues. V was pared by 3 bases and J by 0 bases, with 9 bases between. CDR3 loop: CSASFGNSYNEQFF. CDR3 nucleotides: TGCAGTGCTAGTTTTGGGAACTCCTACAATGAGCAGTTCTTC.

This clonotype was seen more than once but under ten times. The chain combines TRBV11-2 with TRBJ2-7; 9 bases match TRBD1. From germline, CDR1 is SGHAT and CDR2 FQNNGV. V lost 2 bases, J lost 6 bases, and 2 bases stayed unmatched. This CDR3 spans 13 amino acids. CDR3 nucleotides: TGTGCCAGCAGCTTATCGGGACAGGGCGAGCAGTACTTC. Residues: CASSLSGQGEQYF.

V and J are TRBV5-1 and TRBJ1-2; D call uncertain. V was cut by 3 bases and J by 6 bases, with 12 bases left in between. This CDR3 is built from 13 residues. Germline assignment: CDR1 SGHRS and CDR2 YFSETQ. The CDR3, as DNA: TGCGCCAGCAGCTCGGCATTAGGGAATGGCTACACCTTC. Translated: CASSSALGNGYTF.

This clonotype was counted between two and nine times. The genes are TRBV4-2 and TRBJ2-7; possibly TRBD2 for D (5 bases). The length of the CDR3 is 15 residues. Germline loops: CDR1 LGHNA, CDR2 YNFKEQ. V was trimmed by 1 base and J by 7 bases, leaving 17 bases between them. The CDR3 DNA reads TGTGCCAGCAGCCAAGCTTTTCTAGCCGGGGATGAGCAGTACTTC. Its translation is CASSQAFLAGDEQYF.

This sequence joins TRBV20-1 and TRBJ2-7; either TRBD1 or TRBD2 may fit D (5 bases each). The CDR3 runs 13 residues. Trimming removed 6 bases at V and 6 bases at J, with 18 bases between. Germline CDR1 DFQATT, CDR2 SNEGSKA (reference sequence). CDR3 in DNA: TGCAGTGCCCCGCGGGTCGGGGCTGGCGAGCAGTACTTC. It encodes CSAPRVGAGEQYF.

The chain is built from TRBV20-1 and TRBJ2-2, with unresolved D. The CDR3 covers 14 residues. Germline CDR1 DFQATT, CDR2 SNEGSKA (reference sequence). V lost 1 base to trimming and J lost 6 bases, with 12 bases between them. Here the CDR3 DNA reads TGCAGTGCTAGAGCAGGCGGTGTGTCCGGGGAGCTGTTTTTT. This gives the protein CSARAGGVSGELFF.

The table lists this clonotype with a few counts. The chain couples TRBV5-6 to TRBJ2-7; 11 bases line up with TRBD2. Trimming took 2 bases from V and 2 from J; bases not matched to a gene: 6. Germline-derived CDR1 and CDR2 are SGHDT and YYEEEE. This CDR3 region has 16 residues. CDR3 DNA: TGTGCCAGCAGCTTTTTGACTAGCGGGACTGCCTACGAGCAGTACTTC. Translating it yields CASSFLTSGTAYEQYF.

The rearrangement joins TRBV7-8 to TRBJ2-2, with 14 nucleotides matching TRBD2. The CDR3 covers 16 residues. Trimming at V came to 5 bases and at J to 9 bases, leaving 8 bases not matched to a gene. Germline V gene lookup returns CDR1 SGHVS and CDR2 FQNEAQ. The CDR3 region is CASSPGLAGDSRELFF. The CDR3 DNA reads TGTGCCAGCAGCCCGGGACTAGCGGGAGATTCTAGGGAGCTGTTTTTT.

This sequence joins TRBV5-1 and TRBJ2-3, with 9 bases fitting TRBD2. The trim removed 1 base at V and 0 bases at J, leaving 9 bases unmatched. The CDR3 covers 18 residues. Per germline, CDR1 SGHRS and CDR2 YFSETQ. The CDR3 DNA sequence: TGCGCCAGCAGCTTGATCGGGACTAGCAGCACTAGCACAGATACGCAGTATTTT. This encodes CASSLIGTSSTSTDTQYF.

The sample holds a few counts of this clonotype. V gene TRBV28 combines with J gene TRBJ2-2; tentatively, D is TRBD2 (5 bases). Trimming took 2 bases from V and 0 from J, leaving 10 bases between them. This CDR3 region has 16 residues. Germline CDR1 MDHEN, CDR2 SYDVKM. CDR3: CASSLRADSNTGELFF. The CDR3 DNA reads as TGTGCCAGCAGTTTAAGGGCGGACTCGAACACCGGGGAGCTGTTTTTT.

This clonotype occurred many times. V gene TRBV5-1 combines with J gene TRBJ2-5, with D possibly being TRBD1 (5 bases). V shed 1 base and J shed 5 bases, with 9 bases lying between them. The CDR3 extends over 13 amino acids. Germline V gives CDR1 SGHRS, CDR2 YFSETQ. The CDR3: CASSLRAGETQYF. CDR3 nucleotide sequence: TGCGCCAGCAGCTTGAGGGCAGGGGAGACCCAGTACTTC. Drawing the rest from reference TRBV5-1 and TRBJ2-5, the complete variable domain is KAGVTQTPRYLIKTRGQQVTLSCSPISGHRSVSWYQQTPGQGLQFLFEYFSETQRNKGNFPGRFSGRQFSNSRSEMNVSTLELGDSALYLCASSLRAGETQYFGPGTRLLVL.

V gene TRBV18 combines with J gene TRBJ2-3; no clear D. Germline CDR1 KGHSH, CDR2 LQKENI. The CDR3 totals 13 residues. V was cut by 5 bases and J by 1 base, with 7 bases left in between. Here the CDR3 reads CASSIGGTDTQYF. The CDR3 DNA sequence: TGTGCCAGCTCAATTGGGGGCACAGATACGCAGTATTTT. Full variable domain (missing parts from reference TRBV18 and TRBJ2-3): NAGVMQNPRHLVRRRGQEARLRCSPMKGHSHVYWYRQLPEEGLKFMVYLQKENIIDESGMPKERFSAEFPKEGPSILRIQQVVRGDSAAYFCASSIGGTDTQYFGPGTRLTVL.

The chain carries TRBV5-1 and TRBJ2-5, with D tentatively TRBD1 or TRBD2 (5 bases each). V lost 4 bases and J lost 5, with 15 bases in between. This CDR3 contains 14 residues. CDR1 is SGHRS, CDR2 YFSETQ, per germline. The CDR3 DNA reads TGCGCCAGCAGCCGGGACCCTGGGACCGAGACCCAGTACTTC. Translating it yields CASSRDPGTETQYF.

The J gene is TRBJ2-3, the V gene TRBV2; no firm D call. Germline-derived CDR1 and CDR2 are SNHLY and FYNNEI. V lost 4 bases, J lost 4 bases, and 15 bases lay in between. This CDR3 region has 15 residues. The DNA of the CDR3 is TGTGCCAGCAGTGCCGACCGGAAATCGGCAGATACGCAGTATTTT. Translating gives CASSADRKSADTQYF.

The table lists this clonotype with a few counts. The CDR3 coding sequence is TGTGCCAGCAGTACAACGGCGAGCAATGAGCAGTTCTTC. Protein sequence: CASSTTASNEQFF. The V gene is TRBV6-4, the J gene TRBJ2-1; D gene ambiguous. Trimming pared 5 bases from V and 6 bases from J, leaving 11 bases between. Germline V CDR1 and CDR2: MRHNA, SNTAGT. CDR3 length: 13 residues.

V gene TRBV7-2 combines with J gene TRBJ2-5; 11 nucleotides line up with TRBD2. V shed 4 bases, J shed 2 bases, and the junction held 3 bases outside the gene matches. The CDR3 is 15 amino acids. Germline V CDR1 and CDR2: SGHTA, FQGNSA. In nucleotides, the CDR3 is TGTGCCAGCAGCTACCGGACTAGCGGGCAAGAGACCCAGTACTTC. This gives the protein CASSYRTSGQETQYF.

The V and J genes are TRBV30 and TRBJ1-6; a weak D match, TRBD1 (6 bases). Germline values: CDR1 GTSNPN, CDR2 SVGIG (reference sequence). CDR3 length: 14 residues. V dropped 5 bases and J dropped 6 bases, with 14 bases sitting between them. This chain's CDR3 is CAWDRKGGNSPLHF. The CDR3, as DNA: TGTGCCTGGGATAGGAAGGGGGGTAATTCACCCCTCCACTTT.

The rearrangement joins TRBV4-1 to TRBJ2-1; weak D call: TRBD1 (5 bases). The V gene lost 4 bases and the J gene lost 9 bases, with 25 bases spanning the gap. The germline CDR1 and CDR2 sequences are MGHRA and YSYEKL. The CDR3 is 17 residues long. The CDR3, as DNA: TGCGCCAGCAGCCTCTCAGGGCAGGAAGTAAGGGGTGGTGAGCAGTTCTTC. Its translation is CASSLSGQEVRGGEQFF.

This clonotype was detected many times. This chain joins TRBV3-1 and TRBJ2-7; D unresolved. Per germline, CDR1 LGHDT and CDR2 YNNKEL (reference sequence). V lost 6 bases and J lost 5, with 23 bases in between. The CDR3 has 16 amino acids. CDR3 in amino acids: CASSRLRTLISDEQYF. Written as DNA, the CDR3 is TGTGCCAGCAGTCGCCTTAGGACGTTAATTTCCGACGAGCAGTACTTC.

The chain joins TRBV28 to TRBJ2-2; D not certain. CDR1 is MDHEN and CDR2 is SYDVKM in the germline V gene. The V and J ends lost 5 bases and 1 base respectively, with 5 bases between them. This CDR3 is 13 amino acids long. The CDR3 is CASSVKNTGELFF. CDR3 bases: TGTGCCAGCAGTGTTAAGAACACCGGGGAGCTGTTTTTT.

The CDR3 is CASKDPASGSGSYNEQFF. The DNA for the CDR3 is TGTGCCAGCAAGGATCCCGCTAGCGGGAGTGGGTCCTACAATGAGCAGTTCTTC. The V call is TRBV6-2 or TRBV6-3, the J call TRBJ2-1; 10 bases are a match to TRBD2. Trimming cost V 7 bases and J 1 base; bases outside gene matches: 13. Germline loops: CDR1 MNHEY, CDR2 SVGEGT. The CDR3 totals 18 residues.

In this sample, this clonotype turned up many times. The rearrangement joins TRBV7-2 to TRBJ2-7; no definite D call. From germline, CDR1 is SGHTA and CDR2 FQGNSA. Trimming stripped 1 base from V and 0 bases from J, with 4 bases between. There are 13 residues in the CDR3. CDR3 loop: CASSLDYSYEQYF. CDR3 DNA sequence: TGTGCCAGCAGCTTAGACTACTCCTACGAGCAGTACTTC.

The table lists this clonotype with a few counts. The chain has TRBV24-1 and TRBJ2-5, with D possibly matching TRBD2 (5 bases). V lost 8 bases, J lost 4 bases, and 13 bases lay in between. Germline V gene lookup returns CDR1 KGHDR and CDR2 SFDVKD. CDR3 size: 13 residues. CDR3 in amino acids: CATNEGSGETQYF. As DNA, the CDR3 is TGTGCCACCAATGAGGGATCGGGAGAGACCCAGTACTTC.

This clonotype was recorded a few times. This chain links TRBV28 with TRBJ2-2; 8 positions agree with TRBD1. The germline V gene encodes CDR1 MDHEN and CDR2 SYDVKM. Unmatched junction bases numbered 7, after V lost 4 bases and J lost 6 bases. CDR3 length: 15 residues. Written as DNA, the CDR3 is TGTGCCAGCAGTTCCTGGACAGGGTTGGCCGGGGAGCTGTTTTTT. Translated, it gives CASSSWTGLAGELFF.

This clonotype was counted only a few times. The chain employs TRBV11-1 and TRBJ2-3; 13 bases fit TRBD2. The CDR3 is 20 amino acids. The V gene's germline CDR1 is SGHAT and CDR2 FQDESV (reference sequence). J gave up 6 bases and V 5 bases, and 20 bases lay outside the gene matches. The CDR3 DNA follows: TGTGCCAGCAGCAAATGGGGGACTAGCGGGATGCTGGGGAAGGGGGATACGCAGTATTTT. It encodes CASSKWGTSGMLGKGDTQYF.

There are a few counts of this clonotype. This chain links TRBV5-1 with TRBJ2-5; D might be TRBD1 (6 bases). Germline V CDR1 and CDR2: SGHRS, YFSETQ. The V gene lost 1 base and the J gene lost 4 bases, with 14 bases spanning the gap. This CDR3 spans 15 amino acids. In DNA, the CDR3 is TGCGCCAGCAGCTTGAGGGGGAACTGGCCAGAGACCCAGTACTTC. Translation: CASSLRGNWPETQYF.

This chain links TRBV4-3 with TRBJ2-3; D may be TRBD1 or TRBD2 (5 bases each). The length of the CDR3 is 17 residues. Between the trimmed V and J ends, which lost 2 bases and 1 base, there was a span of 16 bases. Per germline, CDR1 LGHNA and CDR2 YSLEER. CDR3 in DNA: TGCGCCAGCAGCCAAACTTGGGGGTTGAGTGGCACAGATACGCAGTATTTT. This sequence encodes CASSQTWGLSGTDTQYF.

The chain links TRBV7-6 to TRBJ2-7; 7 positions match TRBD2. The J segment lost 3 bases and the V segment lost 1 base, leaving 6 bases of the junction unmatched. CDR1 and CDR2 (germline): SGHVS, FNYEAQ. This CDR3 has 15 amino acids. CDR3: CASSLVAGSDYEQYF. DNA for the CDR3: TGTGCCAGCAGCTTAGTAGCGGGTTCCGACTACGAGCAGTACTTC.

V is TRBV6-2 or TRBV6-3 and J is TRBJ2-5; D gene ambiguous. Germline CDR1 is MNHEY and CDR2 is SVGEGT. V lost 4 bases and J 5 bases, leaving 11 bases between the germline ends. The length of the CDR3 is 13 residues. The CDR3 nucleotides read TGTGCCAGCAGTTCCCCAGCCGGGGAGACCCAGTACTTC. Protein product: CASSSPAGETQYF.

This clonotype was observed many times. This chain links TRBV5-1 with TRBJ2-1; 14 bases are a match to TRBD2. The CDR3 is made up of 17 amino acids. V gave up 0 bases and J gave up 8 bases; unmatched junction bases: 7. The germline gives CDR1 SGHRS, CDR2 YFSETQ. The CDR3 DNA reads TGCGCCAGCAGCTTGGAAACCGGGACTAGCGGGGGACATGAGCAGTTCTTC. Protein sequence: CASSLETGTSGGHEQFF.